This is a list of T cell receptor beta chains from one sample in a study of regulatory T cells in long-lasting Graves disease. TCRdb redid the calling of the multiplex PCR reads with MiXCR, one entry per CDR3 protein. Of 370,000 or so distinct CDR3 sequences in the sample, 15% to 20% were seen once. The same sample was also studied in work on T cells in Graves' hyperthyroidism and ophthalmopathy.

Sequenced here: peripheral blood mononuclear cells (PBMCs), sampled at new diagnosis, from a patient treated with antithyroid drugs. These receptors were collected from a woman aged 18-29 years with Graves disease. Both conserved end residues are part of each CDR3. The D gene is left open where the match is weak. Only some rows state a clone size, as once, few, many or a class for expanded clones.

D gene: TRBD1; clone size: many; J gene: TRBJ2-5; V gene: TRBV6-1; CDR3 protein: CASRFPGQGETQYF; CDR3 DNA: TGTGCCAGCAGGTTCCCGGGACAGGGAGAGACCCAGTACTTC
D gene: .; clone size: many; J gene: TRBJ1-1; V gene: TRBV12-3/TRBV12-4; CDR3 protein: CASSLRVVNTEAFF; CDR3 DNA: TGTGCCAGCAGTTTAAGGGTTGTAAACACTGAAGCTTTCTTT
D gene: TRBD2; clone size: few; J gene: TRBJ2-2; V gene: TRBV10-3; CDR3 protein: CATAGSGARGNTGELFF; CDR3 DNA: TGTGCCACCGCGGGGAGCGGGGCGCGGGGAAACACCGGGGAGCTGTTTTTT
D gene: TRBD1; clone size: many; J gene: TRBJ1-5; V gene: TRBV29-1; CDR3 protein: CSVGQGGNQPQHF; CDR3 DNA: TGCAGCGTTGGACAGGGCGGCAATCAGCCCCAGCATTTT
D gene: .; clone size: many; J gene: TRBJ2-1; V gene: TRBV2; CDR3 protein: CASRRSEEISYNEQFF; CDR3 DNA: TGTGCCAGCAGGAGGTCGGAGGAGATCTCCTACAATGAGCAGTTCTTC
D gene: TRBD2; clone size: many; J gene: TRBJ2-7; V gene: TRBV7-2; CDR3 protein: CASSLVGGSSEQYF; CDR3 DNA: TGTGCCAGCAGCTTAGTCGGCGGGAGTTCCGAGCAGTACTTC
D gene: .; clone size: few; J gene: TRBJ1-5; V gene: TRBV27; CDR3 protein: CATGAEPYSNQPQHF; CDR3 DNA: TGTGCCACCGGAGCCGAACCGTATAGCAATCAGCCCCAGCATTTT
D gene: .; clone size: many; J gene: TRBJ2-7; V gene: TRBV28; CDR3 protein: CASSLGLGSREQYF; CDR3 DNA: TGTGCCAGCAGTTTGGGCCTCGGGTCCCGCGAGCAGTACTTC
D gene: .; clone size: many; J gene: TRBJ2-5; V gene: TRBV7-9; CDR3 protein: CASSSLRETQYF; CDR3 DNA: TGTGCCAGCAGCTCACTCCGGGAGACCCAGTACTTC
D gene: .; clone size: many; J gene: TRBJ2-5; V gene: TRBV12-5; CDR3 protein: CAPWGAQETQYF; CDR3 DNA: TGTGCCCCATGGGGGGCCCAAGAGACCCAGTACTTC
D gene: TRBD2; clone size: few; J gene: TRBJ2-1; V gene: TRBV5-1; CDR3 protein: CASSTGLGSSYNEQFF; CDR3 DNA: TGCGCCAGCAGCACGGGACTAGGGAGCTCCTACAATGAGCAGTTCTTC
D gene: .; clone size: few; J gene: TRBJ2-3; V gene: TRBV15; CDR3 protein: CATSRDLATQYF; CDR3 DNA: TGTGCCACCAGCAGGGACCTCGCCACGCAGTATTTT
D gene: .; clone size: many; J gene: TRBJ1-2; V gene: TRBV6-5; CDR3 protein: CASSYAQDLVTNYGYTF; CDR3 DNA: TGTGCCAGCAGTTACGCGCAGGACCTCGTTACTAACTATGGCTACACCTTC
D gene: .; clone size: few; J gene: TRBJ1-1; V gene: TRBV7-3; CDR3 protein: CASSLTRSSNTEAFF; CDR3 DNA: TGTGCCAGCAGCTTAACTCGCAGTTCGAACACTGAAGCTTTCTTT
D gene: .; clone size: .; J gene: TRBJ1-1; V gene: TRBV2; CDR3 protein: CASRESGDVNTEAFF; CDR3 DNA: TGTGCCAGCAGGGAATCGGGAGACGTGAACACTGAAGCTTTCTTT
D gene: .; clone size: few; J gene: TRBJ2-2; V gene: TRBV7-2; CDR3 protein: CASSLVGRDTGELFF; CDR3 DNA: TGTGCCAGCAGCTTAGTCGGCAGGGACACCGGGGAGCTGTTTTTT
D gene: .; clone size: many; J gene: TRBJ2-7; V gene: TRBV20-1; CDR3 protein: CSAETEYEQYF; CDR3 DNA: TGCAGTGCCGAGACCGAGTACGAGCAGTACTTC
D gene: .; clone size: many; J gene: TRBJ1-1; V gene: TRBV12-3/TRBV12-4; CDR3 protein: CASSFAGLNTEAFF; CDR3 DNA: TGTGCCAGCAGTTTTGCGGGGTTGAACACTGAAGCTTTCTTT
D gene: .; clone size: many; J gene: TRBJ2-7; V gene: TRBV20-1; CDR3 protein: CSARELEYEQYF; CDR3 DNA: TGCAGTGCTAGAGAACTAGAGTACGAGCAGTACTTC
D gene: .; clone size: .; J gene: TRBJ1-2; V gene: TRBV7-3; CDR3 protein: CASSSTDSIYGYTF; CDR3 DNA: TGTGCCAGCAGCTCGACTGACAGCATTTATGGCTACACCTTC
D gene: TRBD1; clone size: many; J gene: TRBJ2-1; V gene: TRBV20-1; CDR3 protein: CSAEAWGQGYNEQFF; CDR3 DNA: TGCAGTGCGGAAGCATGGGGACAGGGATACAATGAGCAGTTCTTC
D gene: TRBD1; clone size: .; J gene: TRBJ1-4; V gene: TRBV10-3; CDR3 protein: CATRQGLDEKLFF; CDR3 DNA: TGTGCCACCCGACAGGGTTTAGATGAAAAACTGTTTTTT